These T cell receptor beta chains were read from a single sample in a study of vaccination and CD4 T cells after COVID-19. A single record per CDR3 protein comes from TCRdb applying MiXCR to the PCR reads. The repertoire holds some 26,000 distinct CDR3 sequences, approximately 67% seen once, with roughly 15% in the top ten. These receptors' antigens are unknown. The sequenced sample was CD4+ T cells from blood, cultured in vitro, obtained after SARS-CoV-2 vaccination. The receptors stem from a human donor who received a COVID-19 vaccine. CDR3s include the opening cysteine and the closing phenylalanine or tryptophan. D genes are given only for firm matches. Size values are once, few and many counts, or a class for expanded clones, and some rows have none.

clone size,CDR3 length,V gene,J gene,D gene,CDR3 protein,CDR3 DNA
.,18,TRBV7-9,TRBJ1-5,.,CASSLVAGPSTSNQPQHF,TGTGCCAGCAGCTTAGTGGCAGGGCCAAGCACAAGCAATCAGCCCCAGCATTTT
few,15,TRBV6-1,TRBJ1-2,TRBD1,CASSAKYRGVYGYTF,TGTGCCAGCAGTGCTAAATACAGGGGTGTCTATGGCTACACCTTC
few,17,TRBV27,TRBJ2-3,TRBD1,CASSLLLGTGRADTQYF,TGTGCCAGCAGTCTCTTGCTTGGGACAGGGAGAGCAGATACGCAGTATTTT
.,13,TRBV6-1,TRBJ2-2,.,CAIRDIRTGELFF,TGTGCCATCCGGGACATTAGGACCGGGGAGCTGTTTTTT
.,15,TRBV24-1,TRBJ1-2,.,CATSGREGSGYGYTF,TGTGCCACCAGTGGTAGGGAGGGATCGGGCTATGGCTACACCTTC
.,17,TRBV15,TRBJ1-2,TRBD1,CATSREGDRGPYYGYTF,TGTGCCACCAGCAGAGAAGGGGACAGGGGGCCCTACTATGGCTACACCTTC
.,16,TRBV2,TRBJ1-6,TRBD1,CASSQDRASYNSPLHF,TGTGCCAGCAGTCAAGACAGGGCCTCCTATAATTCACCCCTCCACTTT
.,15,TRBV20-1,TRBJ2-5,.,CSARSTRGAEETQYF,TGCAGTGCTAGATCCACGCGGGGTGCCGAGGAGACCCAGTACTTC
few,13,TRBV2,TRBJ1-2,.,CASSNSRDDGYTF,TGTGCCAGCAGTAATTCCAGGGACGATGGCTACACCTTC
few,17,TRBV27,TRBJ2-5,.,CASSPGQDQSYQETQYF,TGTGCCAGCAGTCCCGGCCAAGACCAATCCTACCAAGAGACCCAGTACTTC
.,15,TRBV12-3/TRBV12-4,TRBJ1-1,TRBD1,CASSTGTGLDTEAFF,TGTGCCAGCAGTACTGGGACAGGCCTAGACACTGAAGCTTTCTTT
.,16,TRBV27,TRBJ2-7,TRBD1,CASSPQLRQGSNEQYF,TGTGCCAGCAGTCCCCAACTTAGACAGGGATCCAACGAGCAGTACTTC
.,13,TRBV19,TRBJ1-1,.,CASTRGRGTEAFF,TGTGCCAGTACTCGGGGGCGCGGCACTGAAGCTTTCTTT
.,16,TRBV7-2,TRBJ1-1,.,CASRRRWTAMNTEAFF,TGTGCCAGCAGACGAAGGTGGACAGCCATGAACACTGAAGCTTTCTTT
.,15,TRBV12-3/TRBV12-4,TRBJ2-2,.,CASSLGGMTTGELFF,TGTGCCAGCAGTTTAGGGGGGATGACCACCGGGGAGCTGTTTTTT
few,15,TRBV18,TRBJ2-3,TRBD2,CASSPSAGDTDTQYF,TGTGCCAGCTCACCCTCAGCGGGGGACACAGATACGCAGTATTTT
.,11,TRBV30,TRBJ1-1,.,CAWSSRAEAFF,TGTGCCTGGAGTTCCCGGGCGGAAGCTTTCTTT
.,16,TRBV6-1,TRBJ1-1,.,CASSAPWYSDGTEAFF,TGTGCCAGCAGCGCCCCGTGGTACTCGGACGGGACTGAAGCTTTCTTT
.,15,TRBV10-3,TRBJ1-5,.,CAISKEGGSNQPQHF,TGTGCCATCAGCAAAGAGGGGGGTAGCAATCAGCCCCAGCATTTT
.,15,TRBV5-1,TRBJ1-1,TRBD1,CASSLAGQGNTEAFF,TGCGCCAGCAGCTTGGCCGGACAGGGGAACACTGAAGCTTTCTTT
few,14,TRBV15,TRBJ2-3,.,CATSFGRGTDTQYF,TGTGCCACCAGCTTCGGCAGGGGTACAGATACGCAGTATTTT
.,15,TRBV18,TRBJ1-2,.,CASSQNREANYGYTF,TGTGCCAGCTCACAAAACAGGGAAGCTAACTATGGCTACACCTTC
.,14,TRBV6-5,TRBJ1-2,TRBD1,CASSYSNRGDGYTF,TGTGCCAGCAGTTACTCGAACAGGGGCGATGGCTACACCTTC
.,16,TRBV6-1,TRBJ2-7,.,CASSPRGGAGPYEQYF,TGTGCCAGCAGTCCAAGAGGGGGGGCAGGTCCCTACGAGCAGTACTTC
.,11,TRBV23-1,TRBJ1-1,.,CASSRSIEAFF,TGCGCCAGCAGTCGATCAATTGAGGCTTTCTTT
.,16,TRBV6-1,TRBJ1-1,.,CASSDRGRWIWTEAFF,TGTGCCAGCAGTGATCGGGGGCGATGGATTTGGACTGAAGCTTTCTTT
.,14,TRBV11-2,TRBJ2-5,TRBD1,CASSPLGQQETQYF,TGTGCCAGCAGCCCATTGGGACAGCAAGAGACCCAGTACTTC
once,17,TRBV6-1,TRBJ2-4,.,CASSETGMGDLRNIQYF,TGTGCCAGCAGTGAGACAGGCATGGGAGATTTACGAAACATTCAGTACTTC
.,15,TRBV5-6,TRBJ1-6,.,CASSLSSLHNSPLHF,TGTGCCAGCAGTCTATCGAGCCTTCACAATTCACCCCTCCACTTT
.,13,TRBV10-3,TRBJ1-2,TRBD1,CATGGTANYGYTF,TGTGCCACAGGAGGGACAGCTAACTATGGCTACACCTTC
.,13,TRBV12-3/TRBV12-4,TRBJ1-2,.,CASSLGANYGYTF,TGTGCCAGCAGTTTAGGGGCCAACTATGGCTACACCTTC
.,18,TRBV19,TRBJ2-5,TRBD2,CASSALGRTGGGRETQYF,TGTGCCAGTAGTGCCCTCGGTCGTACGGGGGGAGGTCGAGAGACCCAGTACTTC
few,13,TRBV20-1,TRBJ1-2,.,CSARRMAANGYTF,TGCAGTGCTAGGAGGATGGCAGCCAATGGCTACACCTTC